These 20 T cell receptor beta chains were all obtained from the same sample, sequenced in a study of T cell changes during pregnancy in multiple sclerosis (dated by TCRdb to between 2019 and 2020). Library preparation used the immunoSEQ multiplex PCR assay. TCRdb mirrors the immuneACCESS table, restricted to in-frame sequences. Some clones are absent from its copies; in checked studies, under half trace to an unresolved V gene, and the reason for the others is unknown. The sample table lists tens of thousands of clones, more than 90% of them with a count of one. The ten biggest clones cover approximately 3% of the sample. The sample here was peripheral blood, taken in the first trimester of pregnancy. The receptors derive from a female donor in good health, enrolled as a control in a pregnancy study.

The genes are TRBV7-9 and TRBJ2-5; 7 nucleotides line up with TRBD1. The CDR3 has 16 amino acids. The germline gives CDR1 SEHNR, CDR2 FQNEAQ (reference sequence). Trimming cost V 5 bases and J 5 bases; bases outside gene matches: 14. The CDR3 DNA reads TGTGCCAGCAGCCCCCGGGTGACAGGGCGTCGGGAGACCCAGTACTTC. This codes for CASSPRVTGRRETQYF.

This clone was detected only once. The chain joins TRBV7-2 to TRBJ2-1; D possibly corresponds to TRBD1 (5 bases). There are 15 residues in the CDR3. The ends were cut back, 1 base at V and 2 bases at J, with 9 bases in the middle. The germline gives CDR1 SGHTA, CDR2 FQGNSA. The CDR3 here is CASSLERGPYNEQFF. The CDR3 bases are TGTGCCAGCAGCTTAGAAAGGGGCCCCTACAATGAGCAGTTCTTC.

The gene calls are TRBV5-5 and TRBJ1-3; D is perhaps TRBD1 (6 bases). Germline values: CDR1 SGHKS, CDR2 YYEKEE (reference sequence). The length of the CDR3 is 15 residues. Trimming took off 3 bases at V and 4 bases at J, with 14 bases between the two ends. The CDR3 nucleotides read TGTGCCAGCAGCTCCAGGGGAGAGTCGGGAAACACCATATATTTT. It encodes CASSSRGESGNTIYF.

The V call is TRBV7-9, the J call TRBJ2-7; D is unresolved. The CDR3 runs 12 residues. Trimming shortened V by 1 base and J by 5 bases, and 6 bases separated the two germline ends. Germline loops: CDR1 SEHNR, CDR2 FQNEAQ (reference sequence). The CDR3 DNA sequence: TGTGCCAGCAGCTTAGTATCTGACGAGCAGTACTTC. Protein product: CASSLVSDEQYF.

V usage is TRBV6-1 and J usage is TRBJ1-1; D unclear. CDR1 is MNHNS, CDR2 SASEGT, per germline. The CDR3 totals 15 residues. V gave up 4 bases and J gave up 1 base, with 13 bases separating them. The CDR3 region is CASSVPSHWNTEAFF. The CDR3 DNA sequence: TGTGCCAGCAGTGTCCCTAGTCACTGGAACACTGAAGCTTTCTTT.

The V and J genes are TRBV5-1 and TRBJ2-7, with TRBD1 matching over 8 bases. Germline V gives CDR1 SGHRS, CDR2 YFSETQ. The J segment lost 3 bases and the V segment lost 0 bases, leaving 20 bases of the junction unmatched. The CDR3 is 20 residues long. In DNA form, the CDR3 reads TGCGCCAGCAGCTTGGGTGATGCCGGACAGGGAAGGTCGCAGAACTACGAGCAGTACTTC. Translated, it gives CASSLGDAGQGRSQNYEQYF. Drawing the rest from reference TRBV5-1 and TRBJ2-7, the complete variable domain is KAGVTQTPRYLIKTRGQQVTLSCSPISGHRSVSWYQQTPGQGLQFLFEYFSETQRNKGNFPGRFSGRQFSNSRSEMNVSTLELGDSALYLCASSLGDAGQGRSQNYEQYFGPGTRLTVT.

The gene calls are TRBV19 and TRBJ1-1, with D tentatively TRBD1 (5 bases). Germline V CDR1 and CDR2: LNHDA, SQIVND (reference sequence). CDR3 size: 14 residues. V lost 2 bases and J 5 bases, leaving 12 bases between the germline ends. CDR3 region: CASSIYGARTEAFF. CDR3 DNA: TGTGCCAGTAGTATATATGGGGCGAGAACTGAAGCTTTCTTT.

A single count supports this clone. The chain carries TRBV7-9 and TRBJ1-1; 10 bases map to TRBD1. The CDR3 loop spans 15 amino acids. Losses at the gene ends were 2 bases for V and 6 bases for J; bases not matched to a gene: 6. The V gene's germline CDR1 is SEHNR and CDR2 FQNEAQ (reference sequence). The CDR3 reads CASSLPGQGSAEAFF. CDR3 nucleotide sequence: TGTGCCAGCAGCTTACCGGGACAGGGGAGCGCTGAAGCTTTCTTT.

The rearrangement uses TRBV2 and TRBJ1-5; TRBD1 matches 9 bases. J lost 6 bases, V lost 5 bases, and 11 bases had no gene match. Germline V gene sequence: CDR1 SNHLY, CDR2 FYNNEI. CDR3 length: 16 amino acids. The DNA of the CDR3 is TGTGCCAGCAGTCCGTTTAGGGACAGGGCTATTCAGCCCCAGCATTTT. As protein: CASSPFRDRAIQPQHF.

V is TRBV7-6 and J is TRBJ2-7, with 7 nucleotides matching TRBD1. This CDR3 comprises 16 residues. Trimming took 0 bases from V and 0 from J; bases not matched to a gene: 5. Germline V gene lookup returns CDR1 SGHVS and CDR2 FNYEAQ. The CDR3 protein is CASSLALGDSSYEQYF. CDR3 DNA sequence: TGTGCCAGCAGCTTAGCGCTAGGGGACAGCTCCTACGAGCAGTACTTC.

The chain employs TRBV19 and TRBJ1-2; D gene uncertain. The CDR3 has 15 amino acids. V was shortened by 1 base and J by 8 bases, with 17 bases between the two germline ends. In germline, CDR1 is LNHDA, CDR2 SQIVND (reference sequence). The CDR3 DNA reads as TGTGCCAGTAGTATAGGAGCCGCCCCAACCATGGGCTACACCTTC. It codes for CASSIGAAPTMGYTF.

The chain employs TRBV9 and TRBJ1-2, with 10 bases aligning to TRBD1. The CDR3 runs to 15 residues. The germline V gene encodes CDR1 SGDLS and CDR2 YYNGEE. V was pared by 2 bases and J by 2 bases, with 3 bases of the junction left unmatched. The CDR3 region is CASSVGGQGNYGYTF. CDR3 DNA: TGTGCCAGCAGCGTTGGGGGACAGGGGAACTATGGCTACACCTTC. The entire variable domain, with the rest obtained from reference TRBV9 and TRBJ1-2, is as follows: DSGVTQTPKHLITATGQRVTLRCSPRSGDLSVYWYQQSLDQGLQFLIQYYNGEERAKGNILERFSAQQFPDLHSELNLSSLELGDSALYFCASSVGGQGNYGYTFGSGTRLTVV.

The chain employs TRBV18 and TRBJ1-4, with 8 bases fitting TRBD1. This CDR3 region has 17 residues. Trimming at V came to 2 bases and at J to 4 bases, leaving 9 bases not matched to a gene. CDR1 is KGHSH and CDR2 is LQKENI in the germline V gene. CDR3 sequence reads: CASSPTGQGLDNEKLFF. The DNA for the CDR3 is TGTGCCAGCTCACCAACCGGACAGGGTTTAGATAATGAAAAACTGTTTTTT.

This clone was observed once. The CDR3 here is CASSLGGAHPDTQYF. The CDR3, as DNA: TGTGCCAGCAGTCTCGGGGGGGCTCATCCAGATACGCAGTATTTT. The V call is TRBV9, the J call TRBJ2-3; the match to TRBD2 covers 8 bases. J lost 4 bases, V lost 5 bases, and 9 bases had no gene match. Per germline, CDR1 SGDLS and CDR2 YYNGEE. CDR3 length equals 15 residues.

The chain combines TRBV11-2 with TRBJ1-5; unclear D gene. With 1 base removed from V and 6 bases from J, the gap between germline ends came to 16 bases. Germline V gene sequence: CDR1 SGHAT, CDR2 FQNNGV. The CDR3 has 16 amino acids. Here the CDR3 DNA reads TGTGCCAGCAGCTTAGGGGAGGGAGCGCTCCGTCAGCCCCAGCATTTT. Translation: CASSLGEGALRQPQHF.

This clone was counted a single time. The CDR3 sequence is CASSQSKGRDYGYTF. CDR3 coding DNA: TGCGCCAGCAGCCAAAGTAAGGGCAGGGATTATGGCTACACCTTC. The chain links TRBV4-3 to TRBJ1-2; D is possibly TRBD1 (5 bases). The CDR3 totals 15 residues. V was clipped by 2 bases and J by 5 bases, with 15 bases between them. Germline V gene data show CDR1 as LGHNA and CDR2 as YSLEER.

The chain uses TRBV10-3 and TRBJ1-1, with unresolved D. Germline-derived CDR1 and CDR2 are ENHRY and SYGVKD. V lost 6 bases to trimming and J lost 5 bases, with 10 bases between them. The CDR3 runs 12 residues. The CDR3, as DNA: TGTGCCATCAGCCAATCTAATACTGAAGCTTTCTTT. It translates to CAISQSNTEAFF.

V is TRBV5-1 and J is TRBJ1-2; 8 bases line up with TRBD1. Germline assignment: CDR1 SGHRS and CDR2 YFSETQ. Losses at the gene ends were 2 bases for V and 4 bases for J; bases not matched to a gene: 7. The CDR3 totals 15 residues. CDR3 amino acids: CASSFPDRGPYGYTF. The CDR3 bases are TGCGCCAGCAGCTTTCCCGACAGGGGCCCCTATGGCTACACCTTC.

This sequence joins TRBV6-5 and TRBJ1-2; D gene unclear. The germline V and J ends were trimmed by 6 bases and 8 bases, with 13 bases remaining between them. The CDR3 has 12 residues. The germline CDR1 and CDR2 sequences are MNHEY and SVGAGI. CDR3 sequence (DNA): TGTGCCAGCAGCAGTTCCCTGCGGGGCTACACCTTC. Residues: CASSSSLRGYTF.

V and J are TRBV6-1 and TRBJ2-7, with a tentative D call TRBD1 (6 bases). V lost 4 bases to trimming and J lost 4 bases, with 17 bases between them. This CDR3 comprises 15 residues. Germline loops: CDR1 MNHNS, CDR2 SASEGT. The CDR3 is CASSVATTTGYEQYF. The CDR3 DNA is TGTGCCAGCAGTGTTGCGACAACAACAGGGTACGAGCAGTACTTC.